This paragraph reports one T cell receptor beta chain. Original data processing: Using reference gene primer amplification, nucleated cell counts were estimated. Here immunoSEQ multiplex PCR was the method, and the copy in TCRdb shows in-frame clones only, minus some. The DNA gave D and trimming, while V, J and clone size come from that table. The sample lists fewer than 100,000 clones, roughly 91% occurring once. This sample stems from a study of blood T cell repertoires in COVID-19. Study information: Researchers got acute and convalescent COVID-19 samples from the United States, Italy and Spain. From T cells, B-cell-depleted T cells, or PBMCs came the material, which was cDNA or gDNA.

V gave up 4 bases and J gave up 5 bases, with 15 bases separating them. CDR3 length: 14 amino acids. CDR1 is MGHRA, CDR2 YSYEKL, per germline. The gene calls are TRBV4-1 and TRBJ2-7; weak D call: TRBD1 (5 bases). The TCR comes from an elderly woman with acute or convalescent COVID-19. The sample consisted of peripheral blood. The CDR3 spells CASSLGAGLDEQYF. In nucleotides, the CDR3 is TGCGCCAGCAGCCTCGGAGCAGGGTTGGACGAGCAGTACTTC.